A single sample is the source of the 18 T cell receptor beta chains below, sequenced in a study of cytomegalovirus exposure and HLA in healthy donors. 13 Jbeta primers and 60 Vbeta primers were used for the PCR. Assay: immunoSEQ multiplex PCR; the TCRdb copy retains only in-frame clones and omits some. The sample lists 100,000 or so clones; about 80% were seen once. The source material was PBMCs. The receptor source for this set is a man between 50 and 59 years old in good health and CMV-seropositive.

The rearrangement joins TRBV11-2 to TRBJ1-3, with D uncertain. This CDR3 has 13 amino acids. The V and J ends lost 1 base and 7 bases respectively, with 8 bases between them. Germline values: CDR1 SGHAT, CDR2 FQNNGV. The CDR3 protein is CASSLAQRNTIYF. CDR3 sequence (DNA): TGTGCCAGCAGCTTAGCTCAGAGGAACACCATATATTTT.

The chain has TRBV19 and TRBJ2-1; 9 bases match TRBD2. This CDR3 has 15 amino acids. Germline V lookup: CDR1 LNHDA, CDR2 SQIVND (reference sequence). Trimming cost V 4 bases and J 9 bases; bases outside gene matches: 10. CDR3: CASSSGKRGASEQFF. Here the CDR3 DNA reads TGTGCCAGTAGTAGTGGGAAGCGGGGGGCGTCTGAGCAGTTCTTC.

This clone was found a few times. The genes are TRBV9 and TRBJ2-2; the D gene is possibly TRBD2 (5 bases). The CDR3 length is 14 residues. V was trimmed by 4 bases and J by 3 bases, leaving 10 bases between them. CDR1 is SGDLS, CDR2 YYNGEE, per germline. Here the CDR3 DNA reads TGTGCCAGCAGCCCTCACGGGGACACCGGGGAGCTGTTTTTT. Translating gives CASSPHGDTGELFF. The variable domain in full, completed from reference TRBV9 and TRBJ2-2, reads DSGVTQTPKHLITATGQRVTLRCSPRSGDLSVYWYQQSLDQGLQFLIQYYNGEERAKGNILERFSAQQFPDLHSELNLSSLELGDSALYFCASSPHGDTGELFFGEGSRLTVL.

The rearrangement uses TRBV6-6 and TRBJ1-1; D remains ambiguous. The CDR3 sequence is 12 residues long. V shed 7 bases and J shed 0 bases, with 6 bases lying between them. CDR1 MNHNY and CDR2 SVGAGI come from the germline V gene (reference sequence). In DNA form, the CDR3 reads TGTGCCAGCATTCGGTTGAACACTGAAGCTTTCTTT. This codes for CASIRLNTEAFF.

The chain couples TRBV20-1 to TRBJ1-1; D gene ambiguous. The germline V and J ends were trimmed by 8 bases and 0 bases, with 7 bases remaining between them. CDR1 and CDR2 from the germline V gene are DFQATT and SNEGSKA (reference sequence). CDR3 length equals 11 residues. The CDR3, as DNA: TGCAGTTCTTCAGTGAACACTGAAGCTTTCTTT. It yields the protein CSSSVNTEAFF.

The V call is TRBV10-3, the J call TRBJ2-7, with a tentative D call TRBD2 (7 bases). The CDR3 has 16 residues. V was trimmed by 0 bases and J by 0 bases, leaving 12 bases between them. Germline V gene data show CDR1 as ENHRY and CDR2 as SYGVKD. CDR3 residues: CAISESGGTHSYEQYF. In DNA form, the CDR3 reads TGTGCCATCAGTGAGTCCGGGGGGACACACTCCTACGAGCAGTACTTC.

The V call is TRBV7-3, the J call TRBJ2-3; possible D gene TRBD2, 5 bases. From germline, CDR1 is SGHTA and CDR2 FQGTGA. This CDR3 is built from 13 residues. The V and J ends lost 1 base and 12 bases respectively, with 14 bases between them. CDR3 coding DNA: TGTGCCAGCAGCTTAAAACCGGACTCGATTCAGTATTTT. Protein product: CASSLKPDSIQYF.

The CDR3 protein is CASSRVAGLLSNEQFF. The CDR3 DNA is TGTGCCAGCAGCCGGGTTGCGGGACTCCTATCTAATGAGCAGTTCTTC. This chain links TRBV7-3 with TRBJ2-1, with a tentative D call TRBD2 (6 bases). CDR1 is SGHTA and CDR2 is FQGTGA in the germline V gene. The CDR3 consists of 16 residues. Trimming took off 5 bases at V and 7 bases at J, with 21 bases between the two ends. Using reference TRBV7-3 and TRBJ2-1 for the parts outside the CDR3, the full variable domain is GAGVSQTPSNKVTEKGKYVELRCDPISGHTALYWYRQSLGQGPEFLIYFQGTGAADDSGLPNDRFFAVRPEGSVSTLKIQRTERGDSAVYLCASSRVAGLLSNEQFFGPGTRLTVL.

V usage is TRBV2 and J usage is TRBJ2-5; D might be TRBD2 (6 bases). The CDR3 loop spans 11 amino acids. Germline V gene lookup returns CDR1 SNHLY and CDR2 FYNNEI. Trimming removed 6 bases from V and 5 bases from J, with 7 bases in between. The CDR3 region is CASREGETQYF. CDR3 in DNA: TGTGCCAGCAGGGAGGGGGAGACCCAGTACTTC.

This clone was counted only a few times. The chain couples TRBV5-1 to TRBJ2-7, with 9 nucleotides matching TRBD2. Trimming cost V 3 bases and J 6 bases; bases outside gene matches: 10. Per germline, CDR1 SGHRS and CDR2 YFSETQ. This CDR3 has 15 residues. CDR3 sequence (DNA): TGCGCCAGCAGCTGGGGACTAGCCTCAGAAGGCGAGCAGTACTTC. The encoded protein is CASSWGLASEGEQYF.

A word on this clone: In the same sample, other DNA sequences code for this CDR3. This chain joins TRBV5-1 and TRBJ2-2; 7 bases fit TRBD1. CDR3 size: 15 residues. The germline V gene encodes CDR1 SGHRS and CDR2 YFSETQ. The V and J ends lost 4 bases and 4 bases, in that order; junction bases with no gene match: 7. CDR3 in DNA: TGCGCCAGCAGCCAGACAGGGTTGGGCACCGGGGAGCTGTTTTTT. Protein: CASSQTGLGTGELFF.

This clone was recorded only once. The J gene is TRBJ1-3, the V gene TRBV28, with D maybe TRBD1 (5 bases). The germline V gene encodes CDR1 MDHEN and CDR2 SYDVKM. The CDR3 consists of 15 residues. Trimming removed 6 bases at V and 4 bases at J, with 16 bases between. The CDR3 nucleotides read TGTGCCAGCAGCCTGGCCCGCGGGGCCGGAAACACCATATATTTT. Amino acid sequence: CASSLARGAGNTIYF.

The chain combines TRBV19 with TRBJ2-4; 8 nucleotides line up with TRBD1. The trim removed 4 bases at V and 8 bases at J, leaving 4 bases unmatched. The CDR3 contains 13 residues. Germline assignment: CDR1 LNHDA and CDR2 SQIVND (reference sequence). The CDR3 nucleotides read TGTGCCAGTAGTAACGGACAGGGAGACATTCAGTACTTC. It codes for CASSNGQGDIQYF. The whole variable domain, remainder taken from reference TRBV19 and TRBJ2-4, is DGGITQSPKYLFRKEGQNVTLSCEQNLNHDAMYWYRQDPGQGLRLIYYSQIVNDFQKGDIAEGYSVSREKKESFPLTVTSAQKNPTAFYLCASSNGQGDIQYFGAGTRLSVL.

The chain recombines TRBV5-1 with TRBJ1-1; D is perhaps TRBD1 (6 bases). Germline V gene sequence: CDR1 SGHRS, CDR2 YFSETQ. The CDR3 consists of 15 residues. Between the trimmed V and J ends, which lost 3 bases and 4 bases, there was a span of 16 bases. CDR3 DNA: TGCGCCAGCAGCTCGTGGGACAAGGGAGCCACTGAAGCTTTCTTT. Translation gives CASSSWDKGATEAFF.

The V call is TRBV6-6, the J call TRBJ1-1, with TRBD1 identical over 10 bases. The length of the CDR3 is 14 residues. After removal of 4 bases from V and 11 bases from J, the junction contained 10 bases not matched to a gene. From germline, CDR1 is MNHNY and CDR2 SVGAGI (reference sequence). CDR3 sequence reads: CASSSGTGALLAFF. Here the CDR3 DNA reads TGTGCCAGCAGTTCAGGGACAGGGGCGCTCTTGGCTTTCTTT.

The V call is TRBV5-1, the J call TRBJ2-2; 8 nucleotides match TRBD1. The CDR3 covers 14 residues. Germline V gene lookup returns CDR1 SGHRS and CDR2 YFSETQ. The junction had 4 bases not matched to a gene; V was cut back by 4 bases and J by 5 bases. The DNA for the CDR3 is TGCGCCAGCAGCCCCCAGGGGGCAACCGGGGAGCTGTTTTTT. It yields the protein CASSPQGATGELFF.

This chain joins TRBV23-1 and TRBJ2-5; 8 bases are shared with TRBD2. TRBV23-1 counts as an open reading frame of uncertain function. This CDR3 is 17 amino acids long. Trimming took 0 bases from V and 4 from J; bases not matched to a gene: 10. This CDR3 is CASSQSREGGGSETQYF. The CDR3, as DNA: TGCGCCAGCAGTCAATCCCGGGAGGGGGGGGGTTCAGAGACCCAGTACTTC.

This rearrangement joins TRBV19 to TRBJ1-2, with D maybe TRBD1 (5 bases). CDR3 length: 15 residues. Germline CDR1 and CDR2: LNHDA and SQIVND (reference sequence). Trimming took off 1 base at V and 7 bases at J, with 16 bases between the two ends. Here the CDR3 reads CASSIGGAQGSGYTF. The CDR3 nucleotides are TGTGCCAGTAGTATAGGCGGGGCCCAGGGCTCTGGCTACACCTTC.